This T cell receptor (beta chain) emerged from a study of shared clonotypes between healthy human individuals. Libraries were prepared by immunoSEQ multiplex PCR; TCRdb keeps only in-frame clonotypes and omits some of them. The sample consists of approximately 2.5 million clones, around 94% of them appearing once. Germline CDR1 reads GTSNPN; CDR2 reads SVGIG (reference sequence). Deletions cut 2 bases from V and 3 bases from J, with 10 bases between. The CDR3 sequence is 14 residues long. Study-wide points: The donor pool, a small one, limited the genetic and exposure-history diversity represented.

With regard to this clone: Its antigen is unknown.

The chain recombines TRBV30 with TRBJ1-4, with D possibly TRBD1 on 6 matching bases. Material: naive CD4+ T cells sorted from blood. As to subset: CD45RA+ positively selected. The clonotype originates from a man aged 18 to 29 in good health. CDR3 region: CAWSRGRSNEKLFF. DNA for the CDR3: TGTGCCTGGAGTCGGGGGCGGTCTAATGAAAAACTGTTTTTT.